This T cell receptor (beta chain) was recorded in a study of T cell changes during pregnancy in multiple sclerosis. Using immunoSEQ multiplex PCR, the repertoire was profiled, and TCRdb retains in-frame clones only, with some absent. The sample contains about 68,000 clones, about nine tenths of which appear only once. The specimen was peripheral blood, collected in the third trimester of pregnancy. The clonotype was recovered from a female donor with multiple sclerosis, enrolled in a pregnancy study.

CDR3 DNA sequence: TGTGCCAGTAGTAGACTAGCGGAATCCTACAATGAGCAGTTCTTC. It codes for CASSRLAESYNEQFF. The V and J genes are TRBV19 and TRBJ2-1; 9 bases align to TRBD2. The V gene's germline CDR1 is LNHDA and CDR2 SQIVND (reference sequence). Losses at the gene ends were 4 bases for V and 1 base for J; bases not matched to a gene: 2. CDR3 length: 15 amino acids.